The clone carrying this TCR beta chain has just a few counts. The antigen remains undetermined. This specimen belongs to a study of cytomegalovirus exposure and HLA in healthy donors. This CDR3 contains 16 residues. V shed 3 bases, J shed 13 bases, and the junction held 13 bases outside the gene matches. Per germline, CDR1 SGHRS and CDR2 YFSETQ. Amplification used 60 Vbeta primers and 13 Jbeta primers. The repertoire was sequenced with immunoSEQ multiplex PCR; TCRdb's copy has only in-frame clones and lacks some. The data show about 67,000 clones, with roughly 75% seen just once and roughly 8% held by the top ten. Study conclusions and caveats: Reports described diagnosis of cytomegalovirus status by the classifier as highly specific and sensitive. The study assumed roughly uniform donor sequencing depth for presence/absence analyses. Follow-up analysis seemed to connect common viral pathogens with several of the most significant clusters identified. Previously analyzed data showed that most TCR beta V segments were productive at a frequency of about 87% or about 30%.

Sequencing used PBMCs. J is TRBJ2-2 and V is TRBV5-1, with 12 bases lining up with TRBD2. The sequence derives from a man aged 60 to 75 in good health and CMV-seropositive. CDR3: CASSSEPSGGALVLFF. Here the CDR3 DNA reads TGCGCCAGCAGCTCTGAGCCTAGCGGGGGGGCGTTGGTGCTGTTTTTT.